These T cell receptor beta chains were read from a single sample in a study of blood T cell repertoires in COVID-19. Libraries were prepared by immunoSEQ multiplex PCR; TCRdb keeps only in-frame clonotypes and omits some of them. The repertoire consists of roughly 200,000 clones, with around nine tenths occurring once and the leading ten covering roughly 0.56%. Sequencing used peripheral blood. The receptors were gathered from a man aged 45-65 years with acute or convalescent COVID-19. CDR3s include the opening cysteine and the closing phenylalanine or tryptophan. D genes are given only for firm matches. Only some rows state a clone size, as once, few, many or a class for expanded clones.

clone size,V gene,D gene,J gene,CDR3 length,CDR3 protein,CDR3 DNA
-,TRBV9,-,TRBJ1-1,13,CASSTQGDTEAFF,TGTGCCAGCAGCACCCAAGGGGACACTGAAGCTTTCTTT
-,TRBV19,-,TRBJ2-2,15,CASRFDGGAVGELFF,TGTGCCAGTAGATTCGACGGTGGGGCGGTCGGGGAGCTGTTTTTT
-,TRBV6-6,-,TRBJ2-7,13,CASKLGSLYEQYF,TGTGCCAGCAAGCTAGGGAGCCTTTACGAGCAGTACTTC
-,TRBV6-5,-,TRBJ2-3,12,CASRGGGDTQYF,TGTGCCAGCAGGGGGGGTGGGGATACGCAGTATTTT
-,TRBV7-8,TRBD1,TRBJ1-1,15,CASSFSGTGSTEAFF,TGTGCCAGCAGCTTTTCCGGGACAGGGTCCACTGAAGCTTTCTTT
once,TRBV6-5,TRBD1,TRBJ1-2,14,CASSRLQGIYGYTF,TGTGCCAGCAGTCGCTTACAGGGGATCTATGGCTACACCTTC
-,TRBV7-8,TRBD2,TRBJ2-2,15,CASSGTSGIGGELFF,TGTGCCAGCTCGGGGACTAGCGGGATAGGCGGGGAGCTGTTTTTT
-,TRBV5-1,-,TRBJ1-1,15,CASSLGVSAPHEAFF,TGCGCCAGCAGCTTGGGGGTCAGCGCTCCTCATGAAGCTTTCTTT
-,TRBV28,-,TRBJ2-7,19,CASSGKAGRPGSESYEQYF,TGTGCCAGCAGTGGTAAGGCGGGACGACCAGGGAGCGAAAGCTACGAGCAGTACTTC
-,TRBV6-2/TRBV6-3,TRBD1,TRBJ1-1,15,CASSFEQGAHTEAFF,TGTGCCAGCAGTTTCGAACAGGGGGCACACACTGAAGCTTTCTTT
-,TRBV3-1/TRBV3-2,-,TRBJ1-2,14,CASSQLDRNYGYTF,TGTGCCAGCAGCCAGCTGGACAGAAACTATGGCTACACCTTC
once,TRBV28,TRBD1,TRBJ1-6,14,CASSRDRVNSPLHF,TGTGCCAGCAGTCGCGACAGGGTTAATTCACCCCTCCACTTT
-,TRBV28,TRBD1,TRBJ1-2,17,CASSSSRTGYLNYGYTF,TGTGCCAGCAGTTCATCACGGACAGGTTATCTGAACTATGGCTACACCTTC
-,TRBV25-1,-,TRBJ1-3,17,CASSELGVGPPGNTIYF,TGTGCCAGCAGTGAACTGGGCGTGGGGCCCCCTGGAAACACCATATATTTT
-,TRBV28,-,TRBJ1-2,15,CASSFRQPEDYGYTF,TGTGCCAGCAGTTTCCGGCAGCCGGAGGACTATGGCTACACCTTC
-,TRBV2,-,TRBJ2-5,11,CASSGAGPKYF,TGTGCCAGCAGTGGCGCGGGACCCAAGTACTTC
-,TRBV30,-,TRBJ2-5,11,CAFTGRETQYF,TGTGCCTTTACAGGGAGAGAGACCCAGTACTTC
-,TRBV2,-,TRBJ2-1,15,CASSGTDREFNEQFF,TGTGCCAGCAGTGGGACAGACCGGGAATTCAATGAGCAGTTCTTC
-,TRBV19,-,TRBJ1-2,14,CASRTSGIDYGYTF,TGTGCCAGTAGAACCTCCGGGATAGACTATGGCTACACCTTC
-,TRBV10-3,-,TRBJ2-1,17,CAISDPAQGSSYNEQFF,TGTGCCATCAGTGACCCGGCCCAGGGGAGCTCCTACAATGAGCAGTTCTTC
-,TRBV7-2,-,TRBJ2-5,14,CASSRGSSQETQYF,TGTGCCAGCAGCCGTGGCAGTTCTCAAGAGACCCAGTACTTC
-,TRBV18,TRBD1,TRBJ1-3,13,CASTTGERNTIYF,TGTGCCAGCACGACAGGGGAGCGAAACACCATATATTTT